This note documents a single TCR beta chain sequence. What it binds is unknown. Only Caucasian adults living in Nashville, Tennessee made up the donor group. The data stem from a study of shared clonotypes between healthy human individuals. Study-level points and caveats: Specimens sampled were limited to blood, with tissue repertoires likely differing.

The table came from immunoSEQ multiplex PCR; TCRdb's copy has only in-frame clones and leaves some out. The data contain roughly 110,000 clones, around 71% of them singletons. V dropped 4 bases and J dropped 5 bases, with 18 bases sitting between them. The CDR3 has 15 amino acids. Germline V CDR1 and CDR2: MGHRA, YSYEKL. The sequence derives from a woman under 40 in good health. The rearrangement uses TRBV4-1 and TRBJ2-7; D unclear. Sequenced material: memory CD8+ T cells sorted from blood. Stated subset: CD45RO+ cells pooled with CCR7-negative TemRA cells. CDR3 loop: CASSLILLASHEQYF. DNA of the CDR3: TGCGCCAGCAGCCTCATTCTCCTGGCCAGCCACGAGCAGTACTTC.